This is a list of T cell receptor beta chains from one sample in a study of a mutant IDH1 vaccine in newly diagnosed glioma. Libraries were prepared by immunoSEQ multiplex PCR; TCRdb keeps only in-frame clonotypes and omits some of them. This table holds 20,000 to 25,000 clones, 85% to 90% found once. These receptors' antigens are unknown. The source was PBMCs, collected from a glioma patient whose treatment included an IDH1 peptide vaccine. The receptors were sampled from a woman aged 40 to 55 with glioma. CDR3s include the opening cysteine and the closing phenylalanine or tryptophan. The D gene is left open where the match is weak. Rows may omit the clone size; those that give it use once, few, many or a size class.

j_gene,v_gene,abundance,d_gene,CDR3nt,CDR3aa
TRBJ1-2,TRBV29-1,few,.,TGCAGCGTTGCTCACACAGGGTCGGCCTATGGCTACACCTTC,CSVAHTGSAYGYTF
TRBJ2-5,TRBV19,.,.,TGTGCCACAAAATGCAACAGGGGAGGATTTGAGACCCAGTACTTC,CATKCNRGGFETQYF
TRBJ1-1,TRBV10-3,.,.,TGTGCCATCAGTGAACTGTGGACTGAAGCTTTCTTT,CAISELWTEAFF
TRBJ1-5,TRBV10-1,.,.,TGCGCCAGCAGTGAGGGGGGCCTGGGCGATCAGCCCCAGCATTTT,CASSEGGLGDQPQHF
TRBJ2-1,TRBV28,few,TRBD2,TGTGCCAGCAGTTTTTCGGGGACTAGGGCGGTTGTCAATGAGCAGTTCTTC,CASSFSGTRAVVNEQFF
TRBJ1-6,TRBV6-5,.,.,TGTGCCAGCAGTTACGGGGAAACCAGACTCTCACCCCTCCACTTT,CASSYGETRLSPLHF
TRBJ2-7,TRBV6-5,.,.,TGTGCCAGTGGTACCGGGGCCTACGAGCAGTACTTC,CASGTGAYEQYF
TRBJ2-1,TRBV4-2,.,TRBD2,TGTGCCAGCAGCCAAGTAGCTCTAGCGGGGGGCAATGAGCAGTTCTTC,CASSQVALAGGNEQFF
TRBJ1-2,TRBV2,once,TRBD1,TGTGCCAGCAGTGCGGTTGGCCGGGGAGGGGGCGGAGGTGGCTACACCTTC,CASSAVGRGGGGGGYTF
TRBJ2-7,TRBV7-9,.,.,TGTGCCAGCAGCTTAGTCACGGGTTCCTACGAGCAGTACTTC,CASSLVTGSYEQYF
TRBJ1-5,TRBV5-6,.,TRBD1,TGTGCCAGCAGCTACAGGGGAGGCAATCAGCCCCAGCATTTT,CASSYRGGNQPQHF
TRBJ1-2,TRBV29-1,.,.,TGCAGCGTTGGGGAGTTTGGAAGACGTGGCTACACCTTC,CSVGEFGRRGYTF
TRBJ1-1,TRBV7-6,once,.,TGTGCCAGCAGCTTAGGCCATAACACTGAAGCTTTCTTT,CASSLGHNTEAFF
TRBJ2-7,TRBV5-5,.,.,TGTGCCAGCAGCTTACAGGGTTTCGACGAGCAGTACTTC,CASSLQGFDEQYF
TRBJ1-4,TRBV4-1,.,.,TGCGCCAGCAGATTCAGGGCGCGTGAGGAAAAACTGTTTTTT,CASRFRAREEKLFF
TRBJ1-3,TRBV1,.,.,TGCACCAGCAGCCAACTCACCTCTGGAAACACCATATATTTT,CTSSQLTSGNTIYF
TRBJ2-3,TRBV29-1,.,.,TGCAGCGTGCGCTGGGTAGCTGGCACAGATACGCAGTATTTT,CSVRWVAGTDTQYF
TRBJ1-3,TRBV7-8,.,.,TGTGCCAGCAGCTTGATAGACTCTGGAAACACCATATATTTT,CASSLIDSGNTIYF
TRBJ2-1,TRBV30,.,TRBD2,TGTGCCTGGAGTACAGGGACTAGCGGGCGTGAGCAGTTCTTC,CAWSTGTSGREQFF
TRBJ1-2,TRBV2,once,.,TGTGGCGTGGGCCAGGGGAACTATGGCTACACCTTC,CGVGQGNYGYTF
TRBJ2-5,TRBV29-1,.,.,TGCAGCGTTGTTACTCTGCGGGCCCCACGGCGGCAAGAGACCCAGTACTTC,CSVVTLRAPRRQETQYF
TRBJ1-2,TRBV7-9,once,.,TGTGCCAGCAGCAGCGGGGATCTGTATGGCTACACCTTC,CASSSGDLYGYTF
TRBJ1-1,TRBV19,.,.,TGTGCCAGTAGTAGGGACGGGCACATGAACACTGAAGCTTTCTTT,CASSRDGHMNTEAFF
TRBJ1-1,TRBV2,.,.,TGTGCCAGCAGCCTACGACAGGAGAACACTGAAGCTTTCTTT,CASSLRQENTEAFF
TRBJ2-3,TRBV2,.,TRBD2,TGTGCCAGCAGTGTGCCTAGCGGGGCCCATGCTCTCCAAGATACGCAGTATTTT,CASSVPSGAHALQDTQYF
TRBJ1-1,TRBV10-3,.,TRBD1,TGTGCCATCAGTGGGACCCCAAACAGGGGGCGGGAGAACACTGAAGCTTTCTTT,CAISGTPNRGRENTEAFF
TRBJ1-1,TRBV29-1,.,.,TGCAGCGCCAGATCGTATTACAGGGATGGCACTGAAGCTTTCTTT,CSARSYYRDGTEAFF
TRBJ1-5,TRBV19,.,.,TGTGCCAGTAGTTCACGCGCGGGGGGCGCGCATTTT,CASSSRAGGAHF
TRBJ2-1,TRBV29-1,.,TRBD1,TGCAGCGTAGCCGGGACAGAGTACAATGAGCAGTTCTTC,CSVAGTEYNEQFF
TRBJ1-1,TRBV5-8,.,.,TGTGCCAGCAGCAGTCTAGCCCCACACACTGAAGCTTTCTTT,CASSSLAPHTEAFF
TRBJ2-7,TRBV5-4,.,TRBD1,TGTGCCAGCAGCTTGGTGGGACAGGGAACCCACGAGCAGTACTTC,CASSLVGQGTHEQYF
TRBJ1-5,TRBV30,.,.,TGTGCCTGGAGTGATGGTCCCCAGAATCAGCCCCAGCATTTT,CAWSDGPQNQPQHF
TRBJ1-5,TRBV5-8,.,.,TGTGCCAGCAGCTCCGGGTCGACAGGAGTTGGCAATCAGCCCCAGCATTTT,CASSSGSTGVGNQPQHF
TRBJ1-1,TRBV5-1,.,.,TGCGCCAGCTACCCGACTGGCATAAGCACTGAAGCTTTCTTT,CASYPTGISTEAFF
TRBJ2-3,TRBV18,.,.,TGTGCCAGCTCACAACAGCCTGCTAGCACAGATACGCAGTATTTT,CASSQQPASTDTQYF
TRBJ1-3,TRBV29-1,.,.,TGCAGCGCTAAGGACAATGGAAACACCATATATTTT,CSAKDNGNTIYF
TRBJ1-2,TRBV11-2,.,TRBD1,TGTGCCAGCAGCTTATTCTCGGGACAGGGTCGTGGCTACACCTTC,CASSLFSGQGRGYTF
TRBJ1-3,TRBV21-1,.,.,TGTGCCAGCAGCTTGCTACAACACGCACGAAACACCATATATTTT,CASSLLQHARNTIYF
TRBJ2-7,TRBV5-1,once,.,TGCGCCAGCAGCCCAAACAGCTACGAGCAGTACTTC,CASSPNSYEQYF
TRBJ2-5,TRBV4-1,.,TRBD2,TGCGCCAGCAGCCCTGGACTAGCGGGGTTTCAAGAGACCCAGTACTTC,CASSPGLAGFQETQYF
TRBJ1-6,TRBV10-1,once,.,TGCGCCAAACGGGCCGGGGGAAGTTCACCCCTCCACTTT,CAKRAGGSSPLHF
TRBJ1-1,TRBV27,few,.,TGTGCCAGCAGAGTCCTCCAGATGAACACTGAAGCTTTCTTT,CASRVLQMNTEAFF
TRBJ1-4,TRBV14,.,.,TGTGCCAGCAGCCCCTTCCGGGGAAGTGAAAAACTGTTTTTT,CASSPFRGSEKLFF
TRBJ2-3,TRBV4-2,.,.,TGTGCCAGCAGCCAAGGGGACGGCACAGATACGCAGTATTTT,CASSQGDGTDTQYF
TRBJ1-2,TRBV9,.,.,TGTGCCAGCAGCCCGCGGGTAGGGAAGGGCTATGGCTACACCTTC,CASSPRVGKGYGYTF
TRBJ2-7,TRBV5-1,once,TRBD1,TGCGCCAGCAGCTCCGGGACAGGGGGCAAGGATCAGTACTTC,CASSSGTGGKDQYF
TRBJ1-1,TRBV7-9,.,TRBD1,TGTGCCAGCAGTTTCTCCGGACAGGGGGCCTCGAGAACTGAAGCTTTCTTT,CASSFSGQGASRTEAFF
TRBJ1-1,TRBV27,few,.,TGTGCCAGCTTCACAGACGGACTGAACACTGAAGCTTTCTTT,CASFTDGLNTEAFF
TRBJ1-1,TRBV5-1,.,TRBD1,TGCGCCAGCAGCACAGGTCGGGACAGGGCGGTGAACACTGAAGCTTTCTTT,CASSTGRDRAVNTEAFF
TRBJ2-7,TRBV5-4,.,TRBD1,TGTGCCAGCAGCCAGCCGGGACAGGGCTACGAGCAGTACTTC,CASSQPGQGYEQYF
TRBJ1-5,TRBV2,few,.,TGTGCCAGCAGGCGAGACAGTTCCAATCAGCCCCAGCATTTT,CASRRDSSNQPQHF
TRBJ1-2,TRBV9,.,TRBD1,TGTGCCAGCAGCGTAGTACTGGGACAGGGGTTGTATGTCTTC,CASSVVLGQGLYVF
TRBJ1-3,TRBV30,.,.,TGTGCCTGGGCTAGCGGTTTTGGCACCATATATTTT,CAWASGFGTIYF